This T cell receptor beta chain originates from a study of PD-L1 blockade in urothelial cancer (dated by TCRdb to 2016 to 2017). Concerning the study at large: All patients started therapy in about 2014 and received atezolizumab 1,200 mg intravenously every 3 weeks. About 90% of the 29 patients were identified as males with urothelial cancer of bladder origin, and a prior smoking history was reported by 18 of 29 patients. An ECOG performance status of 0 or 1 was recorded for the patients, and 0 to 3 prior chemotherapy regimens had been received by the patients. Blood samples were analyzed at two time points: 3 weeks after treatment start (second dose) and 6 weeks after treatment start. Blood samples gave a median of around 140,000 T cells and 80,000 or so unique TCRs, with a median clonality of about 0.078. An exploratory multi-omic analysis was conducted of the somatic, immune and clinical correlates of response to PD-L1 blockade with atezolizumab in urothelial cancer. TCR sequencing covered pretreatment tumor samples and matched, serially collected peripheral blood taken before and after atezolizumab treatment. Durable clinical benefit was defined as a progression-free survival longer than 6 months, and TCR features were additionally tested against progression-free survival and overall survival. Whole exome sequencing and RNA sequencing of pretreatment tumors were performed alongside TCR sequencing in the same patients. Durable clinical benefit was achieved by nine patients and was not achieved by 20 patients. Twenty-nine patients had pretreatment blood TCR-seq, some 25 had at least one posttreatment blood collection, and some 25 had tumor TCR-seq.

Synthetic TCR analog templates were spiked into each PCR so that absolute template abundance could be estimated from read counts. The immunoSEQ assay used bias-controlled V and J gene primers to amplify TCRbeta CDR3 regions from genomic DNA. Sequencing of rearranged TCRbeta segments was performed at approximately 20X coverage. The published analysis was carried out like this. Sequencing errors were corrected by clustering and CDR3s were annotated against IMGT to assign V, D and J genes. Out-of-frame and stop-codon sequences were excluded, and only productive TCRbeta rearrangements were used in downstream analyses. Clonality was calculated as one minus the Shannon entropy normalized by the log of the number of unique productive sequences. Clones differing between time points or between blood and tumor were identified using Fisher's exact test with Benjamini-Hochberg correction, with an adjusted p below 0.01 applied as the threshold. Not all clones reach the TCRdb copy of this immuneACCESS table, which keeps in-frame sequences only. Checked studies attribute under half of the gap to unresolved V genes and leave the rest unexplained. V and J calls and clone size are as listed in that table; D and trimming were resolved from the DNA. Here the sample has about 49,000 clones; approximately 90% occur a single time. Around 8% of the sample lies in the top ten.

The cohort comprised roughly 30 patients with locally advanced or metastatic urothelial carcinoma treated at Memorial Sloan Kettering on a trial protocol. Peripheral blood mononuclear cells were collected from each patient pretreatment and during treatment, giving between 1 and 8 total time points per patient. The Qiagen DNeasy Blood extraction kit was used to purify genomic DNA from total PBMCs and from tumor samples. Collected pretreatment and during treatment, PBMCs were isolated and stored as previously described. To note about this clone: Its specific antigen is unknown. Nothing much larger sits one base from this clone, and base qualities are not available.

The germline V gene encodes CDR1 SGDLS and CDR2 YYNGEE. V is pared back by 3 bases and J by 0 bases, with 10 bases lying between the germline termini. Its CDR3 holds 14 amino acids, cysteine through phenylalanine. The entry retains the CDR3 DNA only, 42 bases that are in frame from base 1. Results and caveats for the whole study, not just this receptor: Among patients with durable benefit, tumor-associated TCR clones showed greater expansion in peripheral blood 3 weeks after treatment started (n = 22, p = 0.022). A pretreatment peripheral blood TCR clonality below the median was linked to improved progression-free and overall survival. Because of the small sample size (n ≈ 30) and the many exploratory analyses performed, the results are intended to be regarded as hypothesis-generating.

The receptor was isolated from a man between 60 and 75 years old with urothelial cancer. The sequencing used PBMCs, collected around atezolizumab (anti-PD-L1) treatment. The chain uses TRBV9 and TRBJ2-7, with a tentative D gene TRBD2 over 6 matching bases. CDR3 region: CASSAGLTSYEQYF. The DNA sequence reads TGTGCCAGCAGCGCGGGACTTACCTCCTACGAGCAGTACTTC.